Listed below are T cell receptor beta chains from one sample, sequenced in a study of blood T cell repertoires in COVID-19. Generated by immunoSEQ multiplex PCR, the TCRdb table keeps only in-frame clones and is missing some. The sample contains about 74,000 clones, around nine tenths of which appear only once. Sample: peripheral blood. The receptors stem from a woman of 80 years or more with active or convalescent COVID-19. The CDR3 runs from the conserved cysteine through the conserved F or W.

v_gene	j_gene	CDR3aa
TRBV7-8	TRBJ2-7	CASSPLGLAGGPTYEQYF
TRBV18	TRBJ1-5	CASSPLGVPHQPQHF
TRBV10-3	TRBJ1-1	CAISESYSSNTEAFF
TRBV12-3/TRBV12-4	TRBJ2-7	CASSWGLGYEQYF
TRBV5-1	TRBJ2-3	CASSLASGKVDTQYF
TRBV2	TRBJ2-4	CASRLPVSNIQYF
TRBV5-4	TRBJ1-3	CASSLRTAGNTIYF
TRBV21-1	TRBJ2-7	CADPAERPSSYEQYF
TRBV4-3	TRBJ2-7	CASSQDLGHHSYEQYF
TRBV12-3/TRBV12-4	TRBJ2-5	CASSSTGQETQYF
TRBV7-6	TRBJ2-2	CASSLTPNTGELFF
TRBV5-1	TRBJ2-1	CASSNGGVYNEQFF
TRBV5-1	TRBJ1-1	CASSEDRTEAFF
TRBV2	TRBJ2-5	CASREREGRGQTQYF
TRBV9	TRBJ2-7	CASSVGDNEQYF